Below are 16 T cell receptor beta chains sequenced from a single sample in a study of CD8 T cells in ankylosing spondylitis. One entry per CDR3 protein, called by TCRdb with MiXCR from the 5' RACE reads. The data show a few hundred thousand distinct CDR3 sequences, roughly 10% seen once. The sample taken for sequencing was blood, either unsorted or a sorted T cell fraction (not recorded which). The receptors originated from a male donor with ankylosing spondylitis or in good health (not recorded which).

The chain couples TRBV5-6 to TRBJ1-2; D might be TRBD1 (5 bases). V shed 1 base and J shed 3 bases, with 16 bases lying between them. The CDR3 consists of 16 residues. Germline CDR1 SGHDT, CDR2 YYEEEE. CDR3 nucleotide sequence: TGTGCCAGCAGCTTGAACGTGAAGGGGTGGGACTATGGCTACACCTTC. Translating it yields CASSLNVKGWDYGYTF.

This clonotype appeared many times. The J gene is TRBJ2-5, the V gene TRBV12-3 or TRBV12-4; weak D call: TRBD2 (6 bases). This CDR3 contains 14 residues. Between the trimmed V and J ends, which lost 3 bases and 0 bases, there was a span of 8 bases. CDR3 in amino acids: CASSLLAYQETQYF. CDR3 DNA sequence: TGTGCCAGCAGTTTGCTAGCGTACCAAGAGACCCAGTACTTC.

In its sample, this clonotype was seen many times. The V gene is TRBV20-1, the J gene TRBJ1-6; 9 positions agree with TRBD1. Germline CDR1 and CDR2: DFQATT and SNEGSKA (reference sequence). V shed 5 bases, J shed 5 bases, and the junction held 13 bases outside the gene matches. This CDR3 comprises 17 residues. The CDR3 DNA sequence: TGCAGTGCTGGCCTGGACAGGGGCCTGGTTGATAATTCACCCCTCCACTTT. Translated, it gives CSAGLDRGLVDNSPLHF.

This clonotype has at least ten counts. J is TRBJ1-2 and V is TRBV19, with unresolved D. The germline gives CDR1 LNHDA, CDR2 SQIVND (reference sequence). V was cut by 2 bases and J by 0 bases, with 10 bases left in between. The CDR3 has 15 amino acids. CDR3 nucleotide sequence: TGTGCCAGTAGTATACTTGAGGACGCTAACTATGGCTACACCTTC. This gives the protein CASSILEDANYGYTF.

This clonotype was detected many times. The rearrangement joins TRBV12-3 or TRBV12-4 to TRBJ1-1, with D possibly matching TRBD1 (6 bases). This CDR3 comprises 14 residues. Trimming shortened V by 8 bases and J by 5 bases, and 18 bases separated the two germline ends. The CDR3 coding sequence is TGTGCCAGCTCTCAGGGGAGCACAGGGACTGAAGCTTTCTTT. Its translation is CASSQGSTGTEAFF.

This clonotype came up a few times. The V gene is TRBV7-9, the J gene TRBJ2-7; 9 bases map to TRBD1. The V and J ends lost 5 bases and 7 bases, in that order; junction bases with no gene match: 9. The CDR3 runs 14 residues. Germline V gene lookup returns CDR1 SEHNR and CDR2 FQNEAQ (reference sequence). The CDR3 loop is CASSPGDRESEQYF. CDR3 bases: TGTGCCAGCAGCCCAGGGGACAGGGAGTCAGAGCAGTACTTC.

This clonotype was recorded many times. The J gene is TRBJ1-1, the V gene TRBV5-1; perhaps TRBD1 as D (6 bases). Trimming stripped 7 bases from V and 0 bases from J, with 13 bases between. The CDR3 runs to 14 residues. Germline assignment: CDR1 SGHRS and CDR2 YFSETQ. The DNA of the CDR3 is TGCGCCAGCTTCACGACAGGAATGAACACTGAAGCTTTCTTT. Translation gives CASFTTGMNTEAFF.

This clonotype appeared many times. The genes are TRBV7-2 and TRBJ1-1, with D possibly being TRBD1 (5 bases). This CDR3 region has 15 residues. Germline CDR1 SGHTA, CDR2 FQGNSA. The germline V and J ends were trimmed by 1 base and 3 bases, with 12 bases remaining between them. DNA of the CDR3: TGTGCCAGCAGCTTAGGGTGGGGGAGTGACACTGAAGCTTTCTTT. This codes for CASSLGWGSDTEAFF.

V is TRBV20-1 and J is TRBJ1-3; tentative D call: TRBD1 (5 bases). This CDR3 has 12 amino acids. Per the germline V gene, CDR1 is DFQATT and CDR2 is SNEGSKA (reference sequence). The V end lost 5 bases, the J end lost 3 bases, and 8 bases lay between the germline ends. CDR3 coding DNA: TGCAGTGCTGCAGGGAATGGAAACACCATATATTTT. Translation: CSAAGNGNTIYF.

The chain couples TRBV21-1 to TRBJ2-4; the DNA was not used to check the table's D call, TRBD2. TRBV21-1 is an annotated pseudogene. This CDR3 contains 20 residues. DNA for the CDR3: TGTGCCAGCAGCAAAGTCCTTCTAGCGGGGGGCCTGGCCGGCAAAAACATTCAGTACTTC. Its translation: CASSKVLLAGGLAGKNIQYF.

The chain links TRBV3-1 to TRBJ2-5, with D possibly being TRBD2 (5 bases). Germline assignment: CDR1 LGHDT and CDR2 YNNKEL (reference sequence). This CDR3 has 17 residues. Trimming left V 4 bases short and J 2 bases short, with 20 bases between. DNA for the CDR3: TGTGCCAGCAGCCCCACCGCTACTAGAGTATATCAAGAGACCCAGTACTTC. It translates to CASSPTATRVYQETQYF.

Ten or more counts support this clonotype. The V and J genes are TRBV5-1 and TRBJ2-7, with D possibly TRBD1 on 6 matching bases. This CDR3 has 13 residues. Per the germline V gene, CDR1 is SGHRS and CDR2 is YFSETQ. Trimming removed 3 bases from V and 3 bases from J, with 10 bases in between. In DNA form, the CDR3 reads TGCGCCAGCAGCTGGGACAACAACTACGAGCAGTACTTC. It translates to CASSWDNNYEQYF.

This clonotype has at least ten counts. This chain joins TRBV6-5 and TRBJ2-7, with 8 positions matching TRBD2. The V segment lost 2 bases and the J segment 5 bases; nucleotides outside the gene matches: 8. The CDR3 sequence is 15 residues long. The germline V gene encodes CDR1 MNHEY and CDR2 SVGAGI. The CDR3 is CASSYPGGAINEQYF. The CDR3, as DNA: TGTGCCAGCAGTTACCCCGGGGGGGCTATAAACGAGCAGTACTTC.

This clonotype showed up many times. The rearrangement uses TRBV12-3 or TRBV12-4 and TRBJ1-5; D gene unclear. The CDR3 is 12 amino acids. V lost 4 bases, J lost 9 bases, and 10 bases lay in between. CDR3: CASSYDRRPQHF. The DNA of the CDR3 is TGTGCCAGCAGTTACGATCGCCGGCCCCAGCATTTT.

This chain links TRBV10-3 with TRBJ2-5; tentative D call: TRBD2 (6 bases). The germline V gene encodes CDR1 ENHRY and CDR2 SYGVKD. V lost 2 bases, J lost 5 bases, and 12 bases lay in between. The CDR3 is made up of 14 amino acids. The CDR3 spells CAISEQGGGETQYF. The CDR3, as DNA: TGTGCCATCAGTGAGCAGGGAGGAGGGGAGACCCAGTACTTC.

This clonotype was observed at least ten times. The chain carries TRBV29-1 and TRBJ1-4; D perhaps matches TRBD1 (5 bases). This CDR3 comprises 16 residues. Germline V gene sequence: CDR1 SQVTM, CDR2 ANQGSEA. With 3 bases removed from V and 6 bases from J, the gap between germline ends came to 20 bases. CDR3 loop: CSVEGGTSGGYEKLFF. The CDR3 coding sequence is TGCAGCGTTGAGGGCGGGACGTCCGGAGGATATGAAAAACTGTTTTTT. Combining the CDR3 with reference TRBV29-1 and TRBJ1-4 gives the whole variable domain SAVISQKPSRDICQRGTSLTIQCQVDSQVTMMFWYRQQPGQSLTLIATANQGSEATYESGFVIDKFPISRPNLTFSTLTVSNMSPEDSSIYLCSVEGGTSGGYEKLFFGSGTQLSVL.